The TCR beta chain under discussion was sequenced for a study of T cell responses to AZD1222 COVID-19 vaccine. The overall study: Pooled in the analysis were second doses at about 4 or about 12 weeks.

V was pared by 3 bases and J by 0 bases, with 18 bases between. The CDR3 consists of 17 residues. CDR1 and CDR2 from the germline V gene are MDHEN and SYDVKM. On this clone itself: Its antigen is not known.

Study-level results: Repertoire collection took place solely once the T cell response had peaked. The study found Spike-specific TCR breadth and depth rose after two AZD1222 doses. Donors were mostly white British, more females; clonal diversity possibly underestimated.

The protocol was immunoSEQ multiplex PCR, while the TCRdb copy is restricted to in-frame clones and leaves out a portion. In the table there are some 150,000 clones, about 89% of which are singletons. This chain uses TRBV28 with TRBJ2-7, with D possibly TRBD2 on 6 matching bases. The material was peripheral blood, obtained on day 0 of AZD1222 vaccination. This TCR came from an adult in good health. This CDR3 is CASSFFLAPTPSYEQYF. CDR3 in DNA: TGTGCCAGCAGTTTTTTCCTAGCGCCTACCCCCTCCTACGAGCAGTACTTC.